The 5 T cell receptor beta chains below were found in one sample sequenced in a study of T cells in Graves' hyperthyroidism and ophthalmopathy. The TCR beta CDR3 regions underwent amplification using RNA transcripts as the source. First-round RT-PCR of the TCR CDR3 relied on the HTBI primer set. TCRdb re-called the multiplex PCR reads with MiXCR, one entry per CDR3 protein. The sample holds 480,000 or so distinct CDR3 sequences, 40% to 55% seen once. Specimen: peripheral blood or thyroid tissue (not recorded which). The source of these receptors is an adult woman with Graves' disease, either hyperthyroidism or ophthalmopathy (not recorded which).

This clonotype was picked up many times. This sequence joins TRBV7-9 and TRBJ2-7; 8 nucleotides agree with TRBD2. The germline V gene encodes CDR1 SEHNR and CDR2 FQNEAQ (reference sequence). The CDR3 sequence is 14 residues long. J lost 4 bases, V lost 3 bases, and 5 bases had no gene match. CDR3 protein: CASSFTGGSYEQYF. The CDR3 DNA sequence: TGTGCCAGCAGCTTTACGGGAGGGTCGTACGAGCAGTACTTC. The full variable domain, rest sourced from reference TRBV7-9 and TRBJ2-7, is DTGVSQNPRHKITKRGQNVTFRCDPISEHNRLYWYRQTLGQGPEFLTYFQNEAQLEKSRLLSDRFSAERPKGSFSTLEIQRTEQGDSAMYLCASSFTGGSYEQYFGPGTRLTVT.

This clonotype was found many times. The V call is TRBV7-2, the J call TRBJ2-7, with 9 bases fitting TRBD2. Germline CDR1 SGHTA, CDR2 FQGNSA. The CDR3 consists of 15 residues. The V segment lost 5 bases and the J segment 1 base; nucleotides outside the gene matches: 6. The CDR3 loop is CASSPTLAGSYEQYF. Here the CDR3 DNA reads TGTGCCAGCAGCCCGACCCTAGCGGGGTCCTACGAGCAGTACTTC.

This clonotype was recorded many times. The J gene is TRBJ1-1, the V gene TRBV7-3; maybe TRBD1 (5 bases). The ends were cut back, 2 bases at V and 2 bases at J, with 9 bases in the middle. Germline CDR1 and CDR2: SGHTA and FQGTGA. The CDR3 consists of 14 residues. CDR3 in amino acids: CASSLGASNTEAFF. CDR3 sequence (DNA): TGTGCCAGCAGCTTAGGGGCATCCAACACTGAAGCTTTCTTT. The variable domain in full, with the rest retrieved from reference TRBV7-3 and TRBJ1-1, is GAGVSQTPSNKVTEKGKYVELRCDPISGHTALYWYRQSLGQGPEFLIYFQGTGAADDSGLPNDRFFAVRPEGSVSTLKIQRTERGDSAVYLCASSLGASNTEAFFGQGTRLTVV.

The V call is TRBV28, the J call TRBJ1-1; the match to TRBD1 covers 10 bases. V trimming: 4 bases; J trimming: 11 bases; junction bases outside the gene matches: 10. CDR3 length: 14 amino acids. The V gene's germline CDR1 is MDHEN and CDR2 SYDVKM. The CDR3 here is CASSYDLRTGGAFF. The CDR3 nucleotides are TGTGCCAGCAGTTACGATCTCCGGACAGGGGGGGCTTTCTTT.

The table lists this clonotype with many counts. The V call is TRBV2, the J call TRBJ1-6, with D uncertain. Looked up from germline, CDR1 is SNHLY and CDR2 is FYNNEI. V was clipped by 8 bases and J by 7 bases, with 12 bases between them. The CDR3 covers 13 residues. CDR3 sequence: CASLWAPNSPLHF. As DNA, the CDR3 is TGTGCCAGCCTCTGGGCCCCAAATTCACCCCTCCACTTT.